This T cell receptor (beta chain) comes out of a study of blood T cells in healthy people across ages. This clonotype was found a few times. Its matching antigen is unknown. Through a sample-barcoded 5' primer and a J-beta primer mix, a second PCR was run for roughly 6 to 11 cycles. Every molecule of cDNA carried a tag from a template-switch adaptor with 12 random nucleotides. From the 5' RACE reads, TCRdb called clonotypes with MiXCR, one entry per CDR3 protein. Found here are about 1.1 million distinct CDR3 sequences, 35% to 45% of them singletons; the top ten hold under 15%. Broader study findings: Measured against age, TCR beta diversity per million T cells decreased in a roughly linear manner. In long-lived donors, naive CD4+ cell counts and diversity exceeded those of aged donors.

Trimming removed 5 bases at V and 6 bases at J, with 13 bases between. The CDR3 contains 14 residues. CDR1 MNHNY and CDR2 SVGAGI come from the germline V gene (reference sequence). The sequencing input was blood. The sequence came from a man aged 18 to 29 in good health. The chain links TRBV6-6 to TRBJ1-4; D may be TRBD1 (6 bases). CDR3 sequence (DNA): TGTGCCAGCAGTCGACAGGTCTATGATGAAAAACTGTTTTTT. Translated: CASSRQVYDEKLFF.